This is a list of T cell receptor beta chains from one sample in a study of CD8 T cells in Susac syndrome. TCRdb itself ran the immunoSEQ multiplex PCR reads through MiXCR, one entry per CDR3 protein. Of 150,000 to 200,000 distinct CDR3 sequences in the sample, approximately 93% were seen once. Sequencing was done on a sample of CD4+ T cells from PBMCs. The receptor set was obtained from a human donor in good health. Each CDR3 is given with its conserved first and last residue. The D gene is left open where the match is weak. Clone size is shown for a subset of rows, as once, few, many or a class of expanded clone.

j_call: TRBJ2-6
v_call: TRBV20-1
d_call: TRBD1
clone_size: -
cdr3_aa: CSATIDRGDSGANVLTF
cdr3_nt: TGCAGTGCTACTATCGACAGGGGGGACTCTGGGGCCAACGTCCTGACTTTC

j_call: TRBJ1-1
v_call: TRBV5-4
d_call: -
clone_size: -
cdr3_aa: CASSLGTTEAFF
cdr3_nt: TGTGCCAGCAGCTTGGGGACGACTGAAGCTTTCTTT

j_call: TRBJ2-1
v_call: TRBV20-1
d_call: TRBD2
clone_size: once
cdr3_aa: CSNLGRLAGAHEQFF
cdr3_nt: TGCAGTAATCTAGGTAGGCTAGCGGGGGCCCATGAGCAGTTCTTC

j_call: TRBJ2-1
v_call: TRBV19
d_call: -
clone_size: -
cdr3_aa: CASSIMGEQFF
cdr3_nt: TGTGCCAGTAGTATCATGGGTGAGCAGTTCTTC

j_call: TRBJ2-1
v_call: TRBV7-9
d_call: -
clone_size: -
cdr3_aa: CASSLATGYNEQFF
cdr3_nt: TGTGCCAGCAGCTTAGCCACCGGGTATAATGAGCAGTTCTTC

j_call: TRBJ2-3
v_call: TRBV27
d_call: TRBD1
clone_size: -
cdr3_aa: CASSLWTGQGGDTQYF
cdr3_nt: TGTGCCAGCAGTTTATGGACCGGACAGGGTGGCGATACGCAGTATTTT

j_call: TRBJ1-1
v_call: TRBV12-3/TRBV12-4
d_call: -
clone_size: -
cdr3_aa: CASSLAAVGAFF
cdr3_nt: TGTGCCAGCAGTTTAGCGGCGGTCGGAGCTTTCTTT

j_call: TRBJ1-4
v_call: TRBV4-2
d_call: TRBD1
clone_size: -
cdr3_aa: CASSQVSGTGTEKLFF
cdr3_nt: TGTGCCAGCAGCCAAGTGAGCGGGACAGGGACTGAAAAACTGTTTTTT

j_call: TRBJ1-5
v_call: TRBV24-1
d_call: -
clone_size: -
cdr3_aa: CATSDPTAPGQPQHF
cdr3_nt: TGTGCCACCAGTGATCCGACAGCCCCAGGTCAGCCCCAGCATTTT

j_call: TRBJ2-1
v_call: TRBV6-6
d_call: -
clone_size: -
cdr3_aa: CASSYSDRPDEQFF
cdr3_nt: TGTGCCAGCAGTTACTCGGACCGACCGGATGAGCAGTTCTTC

j_call: TRBJ1-1
v_call: TRBV19
d_call: -
clone_size: -
cdr3_aa: CASSMYRQVITEAFF
cdr3_nt: TGTGCCAGTAGTATGTATCGACAAGTCATCACTGAAGCTTTCTTT

j_call: TRBJ1-1
v_call: TRBV19
d_call: -
clone_size: -
cdr3_aa: CASSSRTDTEAFF
cdr3_nt: TGTGCCAGTAGTTCTAGGACAGACACTGAAGCTTTCTTT

j_call: TRBJ1-1
v_call: TRBV19
d_call: -
clone_size: -
cdr3_aa: CASSIPGPYTEAFF
cdr3_nt: TGTGCCAGTAGTATTCCGGGACCGTACACTGAAGCTTTCTTT

j_call: TRBJ2-7
v_call: TRBV27
d_call: -
clone_size: -
cdr3_aa: CASSLREGSFYEQYF
cdr3_nt: TGTGCCAGCAGTTTAAGAGAGGGCAGTTTTTACGAGCAGTACTTC

j_call: TRBJ1-2
v_call: TRBV19
d_call: -
clone_size: -
cdr3_aa: CASSALGSSNYGYTF
cdr3_nt: TGTGCCAGTAGCGCTCTGGGGAGTTCTAACTATGGCTACACCTTC

j_call: TRBJ2-1
v_call: TRBV7-6
d_call: -
clone_size: once
cdr3_aa: CASSPTELVHNEQFF
cdr3_nt: TGTGCCAGCAGCCCTACTGAGCTCGTACACAATGAGCAGTTCTTC

j_call: TRBJ1-1
v_call: TRBV12-3/TRBV12-4
d_call: -
clone_size: -
cdr3_aa: CASSRGSAEAFF
cdr3_nt: TGTGCCAGCAGCCGGGGGAGCGCTGAAGCTTTCTTT

j_call: TRBJ2-2
v_call: TRBV7-3
d_call: TRBD1
clone_size: -
cdr3_aa: CASSSGQGRTGELFF
cdr3_nt: TGTGCTAGCAGCTCAGGACAGGGTCGGACCGGGGAGCTGTTTTTT

j_call: TRBJ2-1
v_call: TRBV9
d_call: -
clone_size: -
cdr3_aa: CASSGGGSPYNEQFF
cdr3_nt: TGTGCCAGCAGCGGCGGGGGCAGTCCCTACAATGAGCAGTTCTTC

j_call: TRBJ1-1
v_call: TRBV5-1
d_call: -
clone_size: -
cdr3_aa: CASSREAMNTEAFF
cdr3_nt: TGCGCCAGCAGCCGGGAGGCGATGAACACTGAAGCTTTCTTT

j_call: TRBJ2-2
v_call: TRBV5-1
d_call: -
clone_size: -
cdr3_aa: CASSLRQDNTGELFF
cdr3_nt: TGCGCCAGCAGCTTGCGACAGGATAACACCGGGGAGCTGTTTTTT

j_call: TRBJ1-3
v_call: TRBV6-6
d_call: TRBD1
clone_size: -
cdr3_aa: CASSPGGNSGNTIYF
cdr3_nt: TGTGCCAGCAGCCCAGGGGGCAACTCTGGAAACACCATATATTTT

j_call: TRBJ1-3
v_call: TRBV5-4
d_call: -
clone_size: -
cdr3_aa: CASSLDPGVGNTIYF
cdr3_nt: TGTGCCAGCAGCTTGGATCCAGGCGTTGGAAACACCATATATTTT

j_call: TRBJ1-1
v_call: TRBV7-3
d_call: -
clone_size: -
cdr3_aa: CASSAQDSTEAFF
cdr3_nt: TGTGCCAGCAGCGCACAGGATAGCACTGAAGCTTTCTTT

j_call: TRBJ2-1
v_call: TRBV29-1
d_call: -
clone_size: -
cdr3_aa: CSGGQGTANEQFF
cdr3_nt: TGCAGCGGGGGGCAGGGGACTGCCAATGAGCAGTTCTTC

j_call: TRBJ2-5
v_call: TRBV7-3
d_call: -
clone_size: -
cdr3_aa: CASSSRAAVQETQYF
cdr3_nt: TGTGCCAGCAGCTCACGGGCGGCAGTCCAAGAGACCCAGTACTTC

j_call: TRBJ1-1
v_call: TRBV14
d_call: -
clone_size: -
cdr3_aa: CASSQDWIYTEAFF
cdr3_nt: TGTGCCAGCAGCCAAGATTGGATTTACACTGAAGCTTTCTTT

j_call: TRBJ2-5
v_call: TRBV4-3
d_call: -
clone_size: -
cdr3_aa: CASSQDARVEETQYF
cdr3_nt: TGCGCCAGCAGCCAAGATGCTAGGGTTGAAGAGACCCAGTACTTC

j_call: TRBJ1-2
v_call: TRBV6-5
d_call: -
clone_size: -
cdr3_aa: CASSMTVNYGYTF
cdr3_nt: TGTGCCAGCAGCATGACAGTTAACTATGGCTACACCTTC

j_call: TRBJ2-5
v_call: TRBV9
d_call: -
clone_size: -
cdr3_aa: CASSVGGLETQYF
cdr3_nt: TGTGCCAGCAGCGTAGGCGGGCTGGAGACCCAGTACTTC

j_call: TRBJ1-6
v_call: TRBV19
d_call: -
clone_size: -
cdr3_aa: CASSRQPASPLHF
cdr3_nt: TGTGCCAGTAGTAGGCAGCCTGCTTCACCCCTCCACTTT

j_call: TRBJ2-3
v_call: TRBV29-1
d_call: -
clone_size: -
cdr3_aa: CSVEARGHYTQYF
cdr3_nt: TGCAGCGTTGAAGCCAGGGGCCACTATACGCAGTATTTT

j_call: TRBJ1-1
v_call: TRBV29-1
d_call: TRBD1
clone_size: -
cdr3_aa: CSALWGTGPTEAFF
cdr3_nt: TGCAGCGCCCTGTGGGGGACAGGACCCACTGAAGCTTTCTTT

j_call: TRBJ2-1
v_call: TRBV24-1
d_call: TRBD1
clone_size: -
cdr3_aa: CATSDVGQGIEQFF
cdr3_nt: TGTGCCACCAGTGATGTGGGACAGGGGATTGAGCAGTTCTTC

j_call: TRBJ2-1
v_call: TRBV20-1
d_call: TRBD2
clone_size: -
cdr3_aa: CSVKGGGPHDEQFF
cdr3_nt: TGCAGTGTGAAAGGCGGGGGGCCCCACGATGAGCAGTTCTTC

j_call: TRBJ2-1
v_call: TRBV29-1
d_call: -
clone_size: -
cdr3_aa: CTVYSGNEQFF
cdr3_nt: TGCACCGTCTATAGCGGTAATGAGCAGTTCTTC

j_call: TRBJ1-5
v_call: TRBV19
d_call: -
clone_size: -
cdr3_aa: CASRGRGMGNQPQHF
cdr3_nt: TGTGCCAGTAGGGGCAGGGGCATGGGAAATCAGCCCCAGCATTTT

j_call: TRBJ2-2
v_call: TRBV15
d_call: -
clone_size: -
cdr3_aa: CATSSFGTGELFF
cdr3_nt: TGTGCCACCAGCAGTTTCGGGACCGGGGAGCTGTTTTTT

j_call: TRBJ2-5
v_call: TRBV20-1
d_call: -
clone_size: -
cdr3_aa: CSASRGGQGWETQYF
cdr3_nt: TGCAGTGCTAGTAGAGGGGGGCAAGGTTGGGAGACCCAGTACTTC

j_call: TRBJ2-5
v_call: TRBV2
d_call: TRBD1
clone_size: -
cdr3_aa: CASSLDRGAEETQYF
cdr3_nt: TGTGCCAGCAGTTTAGACAGGGGCGCGGAAGAGACCCAGTACTTC

j_call: TRBJ1-1
v_call: TRBV7-2
d_call: -
clone_size: -
cdr3_aa: CASSLVGQMNTEAFF
cdr3_nt: TGTGCCAGCAGCTTAGTTGGACAGATGAACACTGAAGCTTTCTTT

j_call: TRBJ1-3
v_call: TRBV9
d_call: TRBD1
clone_size: -
cdr3_aa: CASSGATGAGNTIYF
cdr3_nt: TGTGCCAGCAGCGGCGCAACAGGGGCTGGAAACACCATATATTTT